These T cell receptor beta chains were read from a single sample in a study of OX40 agonist ivuxolimab in advanced cancers. The protocol was immunoSEQ multiplex PCR, while the TCRdb copy is restricted to in-frame clones and leaves out a portion. Among more than 70,000 clones listed, approximately 86% were seen once. Sample: CD4+ or CD8+ T cells sorted from blood, taken in a trial of the OX40 agonist ivuxolimab. The receptor source for this set is an adult with an advanced solid tumor such as melanoma, head and neck, liver or kidney cancer. Both conserved end residues are part of each CDR3. The order of the fields is CDR3 DNA, CDR3 protein, D gene, J gene, V gene, clone size. A D gene is named only where the DNA matches it firmly. Clone size is stated in some rows and not others, as once, few, many or a class when expanded.

CDR3 DNA: TGTGCCAGCAGCCTGTCGGGAGGAGATCAGCCCCAGCATTTT
CDR3 protein: CASSLSGGDQPQHF
D gene: .
J gene: TRBJ1-5
V gene: TRBV7-9
clone size: .

CDR3 DNA: TGTGCCAGCAGCGCCAGACGAGGGATGGAGACTGAAGCTTTCTTT
CDR3 protein: CASSARRGMETEAFF
D gene: .
J gene: TRBJ1-1
V gene: TRBV7-2
clone size: .

CDR3 DNA: TGTGCCAGCAGCTATCGGGGGAACACAGATACGCAGTATTTT
CDR3 protein: CASSYRGNTDTQYF
D gene: .
J gene: TRBJ2-3
V gene: TRBV11-3
clone size: .

CDR3 DNA: TGTGCCAGCAGCTTACAGGGGGTTGAGAGTCAGCCCCAGCATTTT
CDR3 protein: CASSLQGVESQPQHF
D gene: TRBD1
J gene: TRBJ1-5
V gene: TRBV5-4
clone size: .

CDR3 DNA: TGTGCCAGCAGTTACAACTACGAGCAGTACTTC
CDR3 protein: CASSYNYEQYF
D gene: .
J gene: TRBJ2-7
V gene: TRBV2
clone size: .

CDR3 DNA: TGTGCCAGCTCACTTCGACAGCTACGGACAGGGCAGAACACTGAAGCTTTCTTT
CDR3 protein: CASSLRQLRTGQNTEAFF
D gene: TRBD1
J gene: TRBJ1-1
V gene: TRBV18
clone size: .

CDR3 DNA: TGTGCCAGTAGGTGGCTTTACGGGACAGGGGGCTTTGGCTACACCTTC
CDR3 protein: CASRWLYGTGGFGYTF
D gene: TRBD1
J gene: TRBJ1-2
V gene: TRBV19
clone size: .

CDR3 DNA: TGCGCCAGCAGCTCGACAGGGGCCACCACAGATACGCAGTATTTT
CDR3 protein: CASSSTGATTDTQYF
D gene: TRBD1
J gene: TRBJ2-3
V gene: TRBV5-1
clone size: .

CDR3 DNA: TGTGCCAGCAGCTTATCTATTAGCAATCAGCCCCAGCATTTT
CDR3 protein: CASSLSISNQPQHF
D gene: .
J gene: TRBJ1-5
V gene: TRBV7-2
clone size: few

CDR3 DNA: TGTGCCAGCAGCTTGGAGCGACAGTGGGTAGGAAGGGGCTACACCTTC
CDR3 protein: CASSLERQWVGRGYTF
D gene: .
J gene: TRBJ1-2
V gene: TRBV5-8
clone size: .

CDR3 DNA: TGTGCCAGCAGCGTAGCTGGCCAGAGTGGGGAGACCCAGTACTTC
CDR3 protein: CASSVAGQSGETQYF
D gene: .
J gene: TRBJ2-5
V gene: TRBV9
clone size: .

CDR3 DNA: TGCGCCAGCAGCTTGAATCCCGCGGGTTCTGAAAAACTGTTTTTT
CDR3 protein: CASSLNPAGSEKLFF
D gene: .
J gene: TRBJ1-4
V gene: TRBV5-1
clone size: .

CDR3 DNA: TGTGCCAGCAGCACGCGGGGGGGCGGCACTGAAGCTTTCTTT
CDR3 protein: CASSTRGGGTEAFF
D gene: .
J gene: TRBJ1-1
V gene: TRBV7-8
clone size: .

CDR3 DNA: TGTGCCAGCAGTTACTCGTCAGACGAGCAGTACTTC
CDR3 protein: CASSYSSDEQYF
D gene: .
J gene: TRBJ2-7
V gene: TRBV6-5
clone size: .

CDR3 DNA: TGTGCCAGCAGTTTTTCTGGGGTCGAAGGCTACACCTTC
CDR3 protein: CASSFSGVEGYTF
D gene: .
J gene: TRBJ1-2
V gene: TRBV27
clone size: .

CDR3 DNA: TGTGCCAGCAGGGAACAGGGTGGGGGACCAGATACGCAGTATTTT
CDR3 protein: CASREQGGGPDTQYF
D gene: .
J gene: TRBJ2-3
V gene: TRBV6-5
clone size: .

CDR3 DNA: TGTGCCAGCAGCTACCCGGGACAGGGGGCCTACGAGCAGTACTTC
CDR3 protein: CASSYPGQGAYEQYF
D gene: TRBD1
J gene: TRBJ2-7
V gene: TRBV6-6
clone size: .

CDR3 DNA: TGTGCCAGCAGCTCGTCCACCCCGAACTTAGCGGGGGTGTCTGAGACCCAGTACTTC
CDR3 protein: CASSSSTPNLAGVSETQYF
D gene: TRBD2
J gene: TRBJ2-5
V gene: TRBV7-2
clone size: .

CDR3 DNA: TGTGCCAGCAGTCCGAACAGGGGCACGAACACCGGGGAGCTGTTTTTT
CDR3 protein: CASSPNRGTNTGELFF
D gene: TRBD1
J gene: TRBJ2-2
V gene: TRBV7-2
clone size: once

CDR3 DNA: TGTGCCAGCAGTGAAAGGGGATTTGAAAAACTGTTTTTT
CDR3 protein: CASSERGFEKLFF
D gene: .
J gene: TRBJ1-4
V gene: TRBV6-5
clone size: once

CDR3 DNA: TGTGCCAGCCGAGGCAGGGTCGTTACCGGGGAGCTGTTTTTT
CDR3 protein: CASRGRVVTGELFF
D gene: .
J gene: TRBJ2-2
V gene: TRBV27
clone size: .

CDR3 DNA: TGTGCCAGCAGTGAGGGGGTCTTCGAGTCCCGTCAGTTCTTC
CDR3 protein: CASSEGVFESRQFF
D gene: .
J gene: TRBJ2-1
V gene: TRBV2
clone size: .

CDR3 DNA: TGTGCCAGCAGCTCCGGGGGGAACACAGATACGCAGTATTTT
CDR3 protein: CASSSGGNTDTQYF
D gene: TRBD2
J gene: TRBJ2-3
V gene: TRBV5-4
clone size: .

CDR3 DNA: TGCGCCAGCAGCGCGGAGGGGTACGAGCAGTACTTC
CDR3 protein: CASSAEGYEQYF
D gene: .
J gene: TRBJ2-7
V gene: TRBV5-1
clone size: .

CDR3 DNA: TGTGCCAGCAGCGCGCAGGGGGGCTTTAATGAAAAACTGTTTTTT
CDR3 protein: CASSAQGGFNEKLFF
D gene: TRBD1
J gene: TRBJ1-4
V gene: TRBV2
clone size: .

CDR3 DNA: TGTGCCTGGAGACCGCGACAGGGGTTAAATGAAAAACTGTTTTTT
CDR3 protein: CAWRPRQGLNEKLFF
D gene: TRBD1
J gene: TRBJ1-4
V gene: TRBV30
clone size: .

CDR3 DNA: TGTGCCAGCCAGAGACAGGGGCATTCACCCCTCCACTTT
CDR3 protein: CASQRQGHSPLHF
D gene: TRBD1
J gene: TRBJ1-6
V gene: TRBV25-1
clone size: few

CDR3 DNA: TGTGCCAGCAGCCTTCTCTTGAGCTCTGGAAACACCATATATTTT
CDR3 protein: CASSLLLSSGNTIYF
D gene: .
J gene: TRBJ1-3
V gene: TRBV14
clone size: few

CDR3 DNA: TGTGCCAGCAGCTTAGAAGGATTCCGGGGCATCTACGAGCAGTACTTC
CDR3 protein: CASSLEGFRGIYEQYF
D gene: .
J gene: TRBJ2-7
V gene: TRBV7-2
clone size: .

CDR3 DNA: TGCGCCAGCAGCTGGGGACTAGCACGCACAGATACGCAGTATTTT
CDR3 protein: CASSWGLARTDTQYF
D gene: TRBD2
J gene: TRBJ2-3
V gene: TRBV5-1
clone size: .